The clone carrying this T cell receptor (beta chain) came up many times. Antigen specificity is unknown. V was cut by 3 bases and J by 4 bases, with 15 bases left in between. CDR3 size: 15 residues. Germline V lookup: CDR1 SGHTA, CDR2 FQGNSA. Genomic DNA constituted the template upon which TCR beta VDJ and CDR3 profiling was performed. One entry per CDR3 protein, called by TCRdb with MiXCR from the reads. Here the sample spans roughly 280,000 distinct CDR3 sequences, about three fifths being singletons. The patients chosen for sequencing had shown expansion of CD8+CD57+ cells (detected by flow cytometry). This record belongs to a study of CD8+CD57+ T cells in acquired aplastic anemia. Whole-study results and caveats: Between patients and controls, approximately 29 CD8+ CDR3 sequences were found in common.

This receptor was obtained from a human donor with aplastic anemia. The V gene is TRBV7-2, the J gene TRBJ1-2, with D maybe TRBD1 (6 bases). The sample consisted of sorted CD4+, CD8+, or CD8+CD57+ T cells (not recorded which) from PBMCs. Here the CDR3 reads CASSFSTAQGYGYTF. The DNA of the CDR3 is TGTGCCAGCAGCTTTTCCACGGCACAGGGCTATGGCTACACCTTC.